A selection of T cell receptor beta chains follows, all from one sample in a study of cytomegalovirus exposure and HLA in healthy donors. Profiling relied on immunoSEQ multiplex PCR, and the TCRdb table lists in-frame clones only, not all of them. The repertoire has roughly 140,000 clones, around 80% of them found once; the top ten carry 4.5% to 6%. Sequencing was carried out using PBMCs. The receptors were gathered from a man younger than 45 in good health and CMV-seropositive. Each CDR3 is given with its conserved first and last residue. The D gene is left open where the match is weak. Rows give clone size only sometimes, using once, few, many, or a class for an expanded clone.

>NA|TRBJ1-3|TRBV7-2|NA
TGTGCCAGCAGCTTAAGAGATCAGGGGTTTGGAAACACCATATATTTT
CASSLRDQGFGNTIYF
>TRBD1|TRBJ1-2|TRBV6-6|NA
TGTGCCAGCAGTTACGTGGACAGGGTCGGAGGGGGCTACACCTTC
CASSYVDRVGGGYTF
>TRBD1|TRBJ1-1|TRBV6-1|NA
TGTGCCAGCAGTGATGGGACAGGGGGGAACACTGAAGCTTTCTTT
CASSDGTGGNTEAFF
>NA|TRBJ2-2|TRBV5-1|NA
TGCGCCAGCAGGATTGAGGTCACCGGGGAGCTGTTTTTT
CASRIEVTGELFF
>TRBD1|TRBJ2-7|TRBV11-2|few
TGTGCCAGCAGCTCGACAGGGCCTGCCGACGAGCAGTACTTC
CASSSTGPADEQYF
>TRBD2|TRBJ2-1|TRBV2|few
TGTGCCAGCAGCCCCCCCGCAGGACTAGCGATAGATGAGCAGTTCTTC
CASSPPAGLAIDEQFF
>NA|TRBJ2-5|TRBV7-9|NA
TGTTCCAGCAGCTTACAGGGTGCGTTTGGTGAGACCCAGTACTTC
CSSSLQGAFGETQYF
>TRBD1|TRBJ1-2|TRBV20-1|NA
TGCAGTGCTAGGGGACAGTATGGCTACACCTTC
CSARGQYGYTF
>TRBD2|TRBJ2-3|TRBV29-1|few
TGCAGCGTAGAGGGACTAGCGGGATTTAGGCCAGATACGCAGTATTTT
CSVEGLAGFRPDTQYF
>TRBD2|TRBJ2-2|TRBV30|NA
TGTGCCTGGAAGATAGCGGGAGGGCCGGCCGGGGAGCTGTTTTTT
CAWKIAGGPAGELFF
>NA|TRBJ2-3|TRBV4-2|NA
TGTGCCAGCAGCCGATACAGGGGGGGGACAGATACGCAGTATTTT
CASSRYRGGTDTQYF
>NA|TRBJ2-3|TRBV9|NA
TGTGCCAGCAGCGTCAACAGGGACCCCCCAAGCCAAGATACGCAGTATTTT
CASSVNRDPPSQDTQYF
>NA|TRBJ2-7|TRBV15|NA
TGTGCCACCAGCAGAGCGGGCAGGGGCCCCTACGAGCAGTACTTC
CATSRAGRGPYEQYF
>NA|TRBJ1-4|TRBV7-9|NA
TGTGCCAGCAGCCCTCCGGGATGGGTTGAAAAACTGTTTTTT
CASSPPGWVEKLFF
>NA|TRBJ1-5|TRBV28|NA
TGTGCCAGCAGTTTAGAGAACAGGGCCTCTCTCTATAGCAATCAGCCCCAGCATTTT
CASSLENRASLYSNQPQHF
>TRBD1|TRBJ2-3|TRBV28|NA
TGTGCCAGCAGTTTAGGGACAGGGGGTCTCACAGATACGCAGTATTTT
CASSLGTGGLTDTQYF
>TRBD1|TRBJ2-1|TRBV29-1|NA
TGCAGCACAGGGGTCGGGGCGAATGAGCAGTTCTTC
CSTGVGANEQFF
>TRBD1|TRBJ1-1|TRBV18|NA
TGTGCCAGCTCACCACCGGGCCTAGGGGGCATGGAGAACACTGAAGCTTTCTTT
CASSPPGLGGMENTEAFF
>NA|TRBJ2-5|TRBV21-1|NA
TGTGCCAGCAGCATCGATAGGGGGCCAAGTCCAGAGACCCAGTACTTC
CASSIDRGPSPETQYF
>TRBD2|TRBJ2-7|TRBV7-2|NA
TGTGCCAGCAGCTCGCCGGCCGGGACTAGGGGTTTCGAGCAGTACTTC
CASSSPAGTRGFEQYF
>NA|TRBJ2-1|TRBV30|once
TGTGCCTGGAGTGTATCGATCCTGCTAGGAGGTGAGCAGTTCTTC
CAWSVSILLGGEQFF
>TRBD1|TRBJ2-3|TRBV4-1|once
TGCGCCAGCAGCCATTCCATGACAGGGGCGCTCACAGATACGCAGTATTTT
CASSHSMTGALTDTQYF
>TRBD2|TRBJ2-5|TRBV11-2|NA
TGTGCCAGCAGCTTAGGAGAGGGACTAGCCGAGACCCAGTACTTC
CASSLGEGLAETQYF
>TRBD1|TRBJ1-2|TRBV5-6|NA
TGTGCCAGCAGCTTGTCAGGAGGGGGCGCATTGGGTGGCTACACCTTC
CASSLSGGGALGGYTF
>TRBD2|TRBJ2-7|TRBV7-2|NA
TGTGCCAGCAGCTTAGGATCTAGCGGTGACTACGAGCAGTACTTC
CASSLGSSGDYEQYF
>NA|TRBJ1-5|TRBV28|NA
TGTGCCAGCATCGTCGGGGGGATATACAATCAGCCCCAGCATTTT
CASIVGGIYNQPQHF
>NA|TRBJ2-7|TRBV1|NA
TGCACCAGCGCTACCCGAATGGCCGGGTACTACGAGCAGTACTTC
CTSATRMAGYYEQYF
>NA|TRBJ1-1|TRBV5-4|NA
TGTGCCAGCAGCTTGATTAGAGGGAACACTGAAGCTTTCTTT
CASSLIRGNTEAFF
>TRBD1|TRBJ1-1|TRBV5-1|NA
TGCGCCAGCAGCTTGGCCTACAGGGGTGAGAACACTGAAGCTTTCTTT
CASSLAYRGENTEAFF
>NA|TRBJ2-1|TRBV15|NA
TGTGCCACCAGCAGGGGGGGAAAGAGCTCCTACAATGAGCAGTTCTTC
CATSRGGKSSYNEQFF
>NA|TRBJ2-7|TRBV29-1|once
TGCAGCGCGGTTTCTATGGCCTACGAGCAGTACTTC
CSAVSMAYEQYF
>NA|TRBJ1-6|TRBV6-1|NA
TGTGCCACCCCTCGGGATTTCTCCAATTCACCCCTCCACTTT
CATPRDFSNSPLHF
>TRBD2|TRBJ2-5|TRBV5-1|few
TGCGCCAGCAGCATGGTAGCGGGTTCGGGGGAGACCCAGTACTTC
CASSMVAGSGETQYF
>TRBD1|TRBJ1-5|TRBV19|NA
TGTGCCAGTAGTTTAGGACAGGGTTGGCAGCCCCAGCATTTT
CASSLGQGWQPQHF
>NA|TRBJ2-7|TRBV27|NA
TGTGCCAGCAGTTTATCCACAGGCTACGAGCAGTACTTC
CASSLSTGYEQYF
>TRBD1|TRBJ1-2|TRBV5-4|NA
TGTGCCAGCAGCGCCGGGACAGGGGATCCCAACTATGGCTACACCTTC
CASSAGTGDPNYGYTF
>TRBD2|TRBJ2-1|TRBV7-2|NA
TGTGCCAGCAGCCCCCGGGGTATGCGGGGGGGCTCCTACAATGAGCAGTTCTTC
CASSPRGMRGGSYNEQFF